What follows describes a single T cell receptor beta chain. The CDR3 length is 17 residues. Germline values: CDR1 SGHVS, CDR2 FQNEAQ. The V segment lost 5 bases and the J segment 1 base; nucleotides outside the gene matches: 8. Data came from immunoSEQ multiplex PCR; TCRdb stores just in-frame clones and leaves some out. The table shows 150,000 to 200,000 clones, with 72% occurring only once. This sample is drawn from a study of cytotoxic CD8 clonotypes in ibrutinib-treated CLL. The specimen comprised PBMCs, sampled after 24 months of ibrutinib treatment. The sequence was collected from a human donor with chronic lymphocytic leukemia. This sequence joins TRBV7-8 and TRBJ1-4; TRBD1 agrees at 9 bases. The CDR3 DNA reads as TGTGCCAGCAGCCCAGGACAGGGGAAAAGAACTAATGAAAAACTGTTTTTT. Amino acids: CASSPGQGKRTNEKLFF.